What follows is one T cell receptor (beta chain) and its context. The source of the sample is a study of blood T cell repertoires in COVID-19. On the study more broadly: Collection of acute and convalescent COVID-19 samples took place in the United States, Italy and Spain. Sample material is recorded as cDNA or gDNA derived from T cells, B-cell-depleted T cells, or PBMCs.

Recruits, aged about 18 to 100 years, lived in around 24 US areas. This CDR3 contains 18 residues. V lost 0 bases and J 6 bases, leaving 21 bases between the germline ends. Germline CDR1 reads MGHRA; CDR2 reads YSYEKL. In the authors' workflow: Reference gene primer amplification yielded estimated nucleated cell counts. Clones were sequenced by immunoSEQ multiplex PCR, and TCRdb holds only the in-frame ones, with some missing. From that table come the V and J calls and clone size; the DNA was used to work out D and trimming. The table lists fewer than 250,000 clones, around 90% of them singletons. Sequencing was done on a sample of PBMCs or T cells enriched from blood (not recorded which). The chain has TRBV4-1 and TRBJ2-1; D may be TRBD1 (5 bases). The TCR originated in a man younger than 40 in a cohort exposed to, infected with or recovered from COVID-19 (not recorded which). The CDR3 bases are TGCGCCAGCAGCCAAGAAAGAGTAGACAGACTTCTCACCAATGAGCAGTTCTTC. Residues: CASSQERVDRLLTNEQFF.